This T cell receptor beta chain was profiled in a study of shared clonotypes between healthy human individuals. Profiling relied on immunoSEQ multiplex PCR, and the TCRdb table lists in-frame clones only, not all of them. Altogether approximately 2.1 million clones are present, approximately 93% being singletons, with the ten largest covering about 0.41%. Caucasian adults living in Nashville, Tennessee, provided all samples. V lost 2 bases and J lost 4, with 12 bases in between. Per germline, CDR1 SGHRS and CDR2 YFSETQ. The length of the CDR3 is 14 residues. The sequenced sample consisted of naive CD4+ T cells from PBMCs. Noted subset: CD45RA+ positively selected. The rearrangement links TRBV5-1 to TRBJ1-2, with D perhaps matching TRBD1 (5 bases). The clonotype was recovered from a man younger than 35 in good health. Some clones in this sample may be carry-over from other donors' samples. CDR3 DNA sequence: TGCGCCAGCAGCTTTAGTGGGGGAATCTATGGCTACACCTTC. Its translation: CASSFSGGIYGYTF.